This T cell receptor beta chain was found in a study of blood T cell repertoires in COVID-19. Study as a whole: Collection of acute and convalescent COVID-19 samples took place in the United States, Italy and Spain.

Comment on this clone: Mismatch with germline at one junction end may stem from a read error.

This CDR3 is built from 15 residues. Germline assignment: CDR1 MDHEN and CDR2 SYDVKM. In the original workflow: Estimation of nucleated cell counts relied on the amplification of reference gene primers. Some clones are missing from TCRdb's copy, which holds only in-frame ones; the method was immunoSEQ multiplex PCR. V, J and clone size derive from that table, while D and trimming were established from the DNA sequence. The repertoire holds about 100,000 clones, with roughly 71% as singletons. V is TRBV28 and J is TRBJ2-7, with TRBD1 matching over 8 bases. This TCR was sampled from an elderly man with acute or convalescent COVID-19. Sequenced material: peripheral blood. In nucleotides, the CDR3 is TGTGCCAGCAGTCCCCAGCAGAGGGGACAGGACAGGAACCTTTTC. It specifies CASSPQQRGQDRNLF.